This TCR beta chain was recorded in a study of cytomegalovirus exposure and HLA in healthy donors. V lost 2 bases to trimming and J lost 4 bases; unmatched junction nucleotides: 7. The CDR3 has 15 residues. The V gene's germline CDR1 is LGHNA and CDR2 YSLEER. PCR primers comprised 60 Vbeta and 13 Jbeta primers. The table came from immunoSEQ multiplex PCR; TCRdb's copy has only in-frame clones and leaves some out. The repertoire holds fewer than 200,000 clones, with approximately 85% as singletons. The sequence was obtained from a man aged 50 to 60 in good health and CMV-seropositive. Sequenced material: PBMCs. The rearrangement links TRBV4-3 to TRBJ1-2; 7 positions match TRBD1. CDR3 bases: TGCGCCAGCAGCCAAATTGAGGGGGCGGGCTATGGCTACACCTTC. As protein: CASSQIEGAGYGYTF.